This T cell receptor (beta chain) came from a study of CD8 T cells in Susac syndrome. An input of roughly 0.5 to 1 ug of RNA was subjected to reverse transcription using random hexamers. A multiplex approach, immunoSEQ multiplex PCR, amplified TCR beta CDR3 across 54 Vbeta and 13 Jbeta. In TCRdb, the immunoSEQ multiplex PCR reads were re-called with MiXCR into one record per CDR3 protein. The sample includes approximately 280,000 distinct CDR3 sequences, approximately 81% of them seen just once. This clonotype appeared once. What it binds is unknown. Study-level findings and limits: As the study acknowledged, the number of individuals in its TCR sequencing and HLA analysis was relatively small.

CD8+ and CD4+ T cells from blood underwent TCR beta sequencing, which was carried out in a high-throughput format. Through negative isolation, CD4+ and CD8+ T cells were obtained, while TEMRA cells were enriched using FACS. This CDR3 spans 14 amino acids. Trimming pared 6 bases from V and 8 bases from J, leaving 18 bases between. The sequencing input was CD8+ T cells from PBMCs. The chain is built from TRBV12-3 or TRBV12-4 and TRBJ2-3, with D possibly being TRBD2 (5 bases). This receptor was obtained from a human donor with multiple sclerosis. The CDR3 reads CASSPEGFRGTQYF. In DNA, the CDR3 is TGTGCCAGCAGCCCTGAGGGCTTTCGGGGTACGCAGTATTTT.